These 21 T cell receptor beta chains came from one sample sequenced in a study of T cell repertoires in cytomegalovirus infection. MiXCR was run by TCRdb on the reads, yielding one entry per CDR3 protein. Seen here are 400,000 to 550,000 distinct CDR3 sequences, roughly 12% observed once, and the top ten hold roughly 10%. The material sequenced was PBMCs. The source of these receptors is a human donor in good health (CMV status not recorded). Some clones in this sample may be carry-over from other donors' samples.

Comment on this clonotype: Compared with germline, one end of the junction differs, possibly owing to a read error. The CDR3 sequence is CASSQGATPQSSYNEQFF. CDR3 nucleotides: TGTGCCAGCAGCCAAGGGGCCACCCCCCAGAGCTCCTACAATGAGCAGTTCTTC. The J gene is TRBJ2-1, the V gene TRBV4-1; tentative D call: TRBD1 (5 bases). CDR1 is MGHRA and CDR2 is YSYEKL in the germline V gene. This CDR3 has 18 residues.

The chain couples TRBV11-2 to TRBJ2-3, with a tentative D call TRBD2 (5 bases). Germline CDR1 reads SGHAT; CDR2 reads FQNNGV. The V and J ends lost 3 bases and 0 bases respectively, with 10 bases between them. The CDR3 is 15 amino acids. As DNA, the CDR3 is TGTGCCAGCAGCTTCAATAGCGCGAGCACAGATACGCAGTATTTT. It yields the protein CASSFNSASTDTQYF.

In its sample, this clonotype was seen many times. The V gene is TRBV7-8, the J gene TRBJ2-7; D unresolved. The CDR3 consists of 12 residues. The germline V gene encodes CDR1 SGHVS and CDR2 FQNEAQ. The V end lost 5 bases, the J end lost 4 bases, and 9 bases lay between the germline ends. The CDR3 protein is CASSLDNYEQYF. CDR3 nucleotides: TGTGCCAGCAGCCTAGACAATTACGAGCAGTACTTC.

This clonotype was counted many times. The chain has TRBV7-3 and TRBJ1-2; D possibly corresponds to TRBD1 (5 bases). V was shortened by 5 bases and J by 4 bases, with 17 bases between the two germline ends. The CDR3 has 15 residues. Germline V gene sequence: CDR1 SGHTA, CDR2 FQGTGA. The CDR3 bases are TGTGCCAGCAGCCCCCCGGGGGGTCGTATCTATGGCTACACCTTC. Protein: CASSPPGGRIYGYTF.

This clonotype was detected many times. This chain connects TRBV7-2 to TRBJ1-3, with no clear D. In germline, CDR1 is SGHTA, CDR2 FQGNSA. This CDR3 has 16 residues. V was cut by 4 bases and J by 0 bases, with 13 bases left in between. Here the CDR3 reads CASSYPRGSSGNTIYF. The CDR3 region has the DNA TGTGCCAGCAGCTACCCCCGCGGATCCTCTGGAAACACCATATATTTT. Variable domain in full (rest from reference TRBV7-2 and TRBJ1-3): GAGVSQSPSNKVTEKGKDVELRCDPISGHTALYWYRQSLGQGLEFLIYFQGNSAPDKSGLPSDRFSAERTGGSVSTLTIQRTQQEDSAVYLCASSYPRGSSGNTIYFGEGSWLTVV.

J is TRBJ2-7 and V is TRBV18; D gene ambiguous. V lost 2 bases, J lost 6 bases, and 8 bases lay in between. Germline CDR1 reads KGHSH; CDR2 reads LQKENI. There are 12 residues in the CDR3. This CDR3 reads CASSPGRVEQYF. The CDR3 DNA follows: TGTGCCAGCTCACCAGGTCGGGTCGAGCAGTACTTC.

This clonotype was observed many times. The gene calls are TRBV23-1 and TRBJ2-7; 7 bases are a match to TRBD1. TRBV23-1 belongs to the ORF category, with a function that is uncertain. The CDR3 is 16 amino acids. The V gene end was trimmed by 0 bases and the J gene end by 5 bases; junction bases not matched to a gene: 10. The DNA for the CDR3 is TGCGCCAGCAGTCAATCGAAACAGGGGTATGGGCACGAGCAGTACTTC. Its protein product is CASSQSKQGYGHEQYF.

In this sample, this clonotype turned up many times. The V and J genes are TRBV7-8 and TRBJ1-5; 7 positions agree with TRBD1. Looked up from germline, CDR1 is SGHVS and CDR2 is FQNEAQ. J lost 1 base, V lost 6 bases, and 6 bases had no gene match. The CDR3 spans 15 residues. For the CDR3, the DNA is TGTGCCAGCAGACAAGGGACAGTAAGCAATCAGCCCCAGCATTTT. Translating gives CASRQGTVSNQPQHF.

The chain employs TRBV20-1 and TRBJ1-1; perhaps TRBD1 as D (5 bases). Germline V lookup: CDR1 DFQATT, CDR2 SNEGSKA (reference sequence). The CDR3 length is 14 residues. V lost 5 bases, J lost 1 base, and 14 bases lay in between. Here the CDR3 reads CSAQAGHPNTEAFF. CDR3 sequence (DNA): TGCAGTGCTCAAGCAGGACACCCGAACACTGAAGCTTTCTTT.

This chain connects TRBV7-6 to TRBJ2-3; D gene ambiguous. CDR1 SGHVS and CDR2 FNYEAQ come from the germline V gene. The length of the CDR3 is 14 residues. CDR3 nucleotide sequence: TGTGCTTACCCCGGACCCGAGGGCACAGATACGCAGTATTTT. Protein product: CAYPGPEGTDTQYF.

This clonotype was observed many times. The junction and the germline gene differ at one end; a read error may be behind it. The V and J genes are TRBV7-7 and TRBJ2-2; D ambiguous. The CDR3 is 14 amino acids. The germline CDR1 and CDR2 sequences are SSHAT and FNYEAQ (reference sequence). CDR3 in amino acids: CASSSDVNTGELFF. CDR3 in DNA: TGTGCTAGCAGTTCGGACGTTAACACCGGGGAGCTGTTTTTT.

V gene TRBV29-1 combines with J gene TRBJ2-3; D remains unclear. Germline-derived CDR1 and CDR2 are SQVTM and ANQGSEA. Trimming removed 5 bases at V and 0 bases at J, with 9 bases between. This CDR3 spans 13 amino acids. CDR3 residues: CSVSPRSTDTQYF. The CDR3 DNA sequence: TGCAGCGTTAGCCCGCGGAGCACAGATACGCAGTATTTT.

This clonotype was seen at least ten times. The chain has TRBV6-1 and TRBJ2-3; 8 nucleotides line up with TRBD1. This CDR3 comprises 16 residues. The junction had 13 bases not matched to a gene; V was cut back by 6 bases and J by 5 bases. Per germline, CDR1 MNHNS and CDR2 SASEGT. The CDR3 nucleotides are TGTGCCAGCAGCCGGAACCTGGACAGGGTAGGAGATACGCAGTATTTT. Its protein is CASSRNLDRVGDTQYF.

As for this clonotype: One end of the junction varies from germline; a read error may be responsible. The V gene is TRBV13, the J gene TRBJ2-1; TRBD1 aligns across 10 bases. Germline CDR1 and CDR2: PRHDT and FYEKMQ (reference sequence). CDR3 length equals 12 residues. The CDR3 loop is CASSLVGTGDRF. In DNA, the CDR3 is TGTGCCAGCAGCTTAGTCGGGACAGGGGACCGCTTC.

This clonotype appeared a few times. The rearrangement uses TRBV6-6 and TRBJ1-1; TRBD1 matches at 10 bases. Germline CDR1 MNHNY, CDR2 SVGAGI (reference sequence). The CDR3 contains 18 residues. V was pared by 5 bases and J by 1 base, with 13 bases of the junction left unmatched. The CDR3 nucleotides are TGTGCCAGCAGTACCCCACGACAGGGGGCCCCACCGAACACTGAAGCTTTCTTT. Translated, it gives CASSTPRQGAPPNTEAFF.

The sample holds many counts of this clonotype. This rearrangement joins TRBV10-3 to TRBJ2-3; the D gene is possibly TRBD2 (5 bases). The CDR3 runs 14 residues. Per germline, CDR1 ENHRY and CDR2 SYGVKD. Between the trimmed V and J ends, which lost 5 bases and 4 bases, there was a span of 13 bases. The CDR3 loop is CAISMEDLADTQYF. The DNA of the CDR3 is TGTGCCATCAGTATGGAGGACCTAGCAGATACGCAGTATTTT.

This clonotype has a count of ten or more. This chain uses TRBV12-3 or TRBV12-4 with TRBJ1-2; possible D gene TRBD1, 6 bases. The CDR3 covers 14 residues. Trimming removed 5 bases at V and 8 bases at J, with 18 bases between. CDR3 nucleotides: TGTGCCAGCAGTCGTCTCCGGGCCAGGGGAGGCTACACCTTC. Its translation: CASSRLRARGGYTF.

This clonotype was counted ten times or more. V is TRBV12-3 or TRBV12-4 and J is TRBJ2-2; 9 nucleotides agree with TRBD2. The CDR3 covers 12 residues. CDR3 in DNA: TGTGTGGCGGGGGGGCCCACCGGGGAGCTGTTTTTT. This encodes CVAGGPTGELFF.

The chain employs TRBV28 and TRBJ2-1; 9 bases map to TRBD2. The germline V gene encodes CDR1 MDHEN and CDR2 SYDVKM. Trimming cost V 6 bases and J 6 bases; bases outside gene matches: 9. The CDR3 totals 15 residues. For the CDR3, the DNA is TGTGCCAGCAGGTATAGCGGGAGATTCTTCAATGAGCAGTTCTTC. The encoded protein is CASRYSGRFFNEQFF.

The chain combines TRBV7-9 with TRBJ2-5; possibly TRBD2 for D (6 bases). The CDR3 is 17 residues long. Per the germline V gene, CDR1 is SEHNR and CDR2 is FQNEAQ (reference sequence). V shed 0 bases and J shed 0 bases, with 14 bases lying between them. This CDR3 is CASSLALGGAYQETQYF. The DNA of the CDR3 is TGTGCCAGCAGCTTAGCGCTGGGCGGGGCGTACCAAGAGACCCAGTACTTC.

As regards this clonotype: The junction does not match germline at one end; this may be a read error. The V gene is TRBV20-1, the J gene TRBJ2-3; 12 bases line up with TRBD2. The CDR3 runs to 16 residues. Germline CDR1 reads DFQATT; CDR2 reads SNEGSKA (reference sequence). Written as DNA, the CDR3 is TGCAGTGCTGGAGATGCTAGCGGGAGGGTTTCAAATACGCAGTATTTT. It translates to CSAGDASGRVSNTQYF.